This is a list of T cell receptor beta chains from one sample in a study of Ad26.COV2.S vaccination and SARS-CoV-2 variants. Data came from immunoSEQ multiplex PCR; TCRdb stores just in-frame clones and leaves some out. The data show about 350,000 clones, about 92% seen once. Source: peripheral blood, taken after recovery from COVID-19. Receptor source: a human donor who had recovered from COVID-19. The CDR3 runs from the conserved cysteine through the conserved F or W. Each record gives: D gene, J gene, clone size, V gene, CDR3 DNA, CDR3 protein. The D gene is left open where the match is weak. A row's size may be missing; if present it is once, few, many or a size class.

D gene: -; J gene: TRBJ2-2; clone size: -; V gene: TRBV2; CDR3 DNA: TGTGCCACCCACCCCAGGGGGGGGAGCACCGGGGAGCTGTTTTTT; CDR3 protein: CATHPRGGSTGELFF
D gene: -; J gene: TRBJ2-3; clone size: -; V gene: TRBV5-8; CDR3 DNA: TGTGCCAGCAGCTTGGGTTTAGCAGGGGGAGGGGCGCAGTATTTT; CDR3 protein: CASSLGLAGGGAQYF
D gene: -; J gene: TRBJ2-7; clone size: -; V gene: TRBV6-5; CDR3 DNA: TGTGCCAGCAGTTACTCTCAGGGTCCCTACGAGCAGTACTTC; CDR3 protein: CASSYSQGPYEQYF
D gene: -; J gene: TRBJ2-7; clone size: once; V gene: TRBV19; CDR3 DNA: TGTGCCAGTAGCAGAACGTCGACAGCCTACTACGAGCAGTACTTC; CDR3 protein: CASSRTSTAYYEQYF
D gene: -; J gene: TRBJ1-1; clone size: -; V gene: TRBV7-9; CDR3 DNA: TGTGCCAGCAGCTTGTCCAGAGAAGCTTTCTTT; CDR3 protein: CASSLSREAFF
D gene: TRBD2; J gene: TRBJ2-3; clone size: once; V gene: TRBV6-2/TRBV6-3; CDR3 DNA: TGTGCCAGCAGTTCTAACCCGGGACTAGCGGGGGGGCCGGGGAAAACGCAGTATTTT; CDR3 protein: CASSSNPGLAGGPGKTQYF
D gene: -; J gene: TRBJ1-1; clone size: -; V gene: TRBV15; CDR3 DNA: TGTGCCACCAGCAGAGCGAGGCCGAACACTGAAGCTTTCTTT; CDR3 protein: CATSRARPNTEAFF
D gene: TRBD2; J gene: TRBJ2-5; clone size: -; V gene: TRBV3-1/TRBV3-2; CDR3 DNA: TGTGCCAGCAGCCAGCAAGGACTAGCGGGGCCCGGTGGGGAGACCCAGTACTTC; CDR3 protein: CASSQQGLAGPGGETQYF
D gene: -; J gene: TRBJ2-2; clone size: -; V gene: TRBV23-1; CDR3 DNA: TGCGCCAGCAGTCAACCGGCGTTCAGGGCTACGAACACCGGGGAGCTGTTTTTT; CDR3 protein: CASSQPAFRATNTGELFF
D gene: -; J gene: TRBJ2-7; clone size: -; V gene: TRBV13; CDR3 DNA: TGTGCCAGCAGCTCGGGGACGGACCACGAGCAGTACTTC; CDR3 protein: CASSSGTDHEQYF
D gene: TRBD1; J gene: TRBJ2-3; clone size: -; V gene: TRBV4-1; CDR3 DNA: TGCGCCAGCAGCCATCCGGGACAGGGGGCTGGAGATACGCAGTATTTT; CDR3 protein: CASSHPGQGAGDTQYF
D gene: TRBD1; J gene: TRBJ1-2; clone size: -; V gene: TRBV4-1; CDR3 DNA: TGCGCCAGCAGCCGACAAACCGGGACAGGGGCATTGGAATCCTATGGCTACACCTTC; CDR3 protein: CASSRQTGTGALESYGYTF
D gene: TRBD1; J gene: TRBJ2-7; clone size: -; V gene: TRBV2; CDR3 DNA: TGTGCCAGCAAAACAGGGGCTCCCTACGAGCAGTACTTC; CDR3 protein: CASKTGAPYEQYF
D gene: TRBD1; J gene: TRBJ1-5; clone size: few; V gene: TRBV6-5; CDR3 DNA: TGTGCCAGCAGACAACAGGGGGCTGTAAATCAGCCCCAGCATTTT; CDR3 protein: CASRQQGAVNQPQHF
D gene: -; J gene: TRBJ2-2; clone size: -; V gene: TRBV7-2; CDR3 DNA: TGTGCCAGCAGCCTCGACAAGAACACCGGGGAGCTGTTTTTT; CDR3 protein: CASSLDKNTGELFF
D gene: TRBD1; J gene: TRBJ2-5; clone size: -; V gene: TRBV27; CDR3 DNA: TGTGCCAGTCGGACAGGGGAAGGAGAGACCCAGTACTTC; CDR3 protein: CASRTGEGETQYF
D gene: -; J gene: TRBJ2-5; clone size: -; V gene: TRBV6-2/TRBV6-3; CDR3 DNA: TGTGCCAGCAGTTCTGCTCGGGACTGGTCCCTGAAAGAGACCCAGTACTTC; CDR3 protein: CASSSARDWSLKETQYF
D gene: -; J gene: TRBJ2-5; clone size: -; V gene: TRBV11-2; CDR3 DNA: -; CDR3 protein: CASSLTSVAGQETQYF
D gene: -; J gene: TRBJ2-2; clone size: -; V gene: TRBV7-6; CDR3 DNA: TGTGCCAGCAGCTTAGGGAACACCGGGGAGCTGTTTTTT; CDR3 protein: CASSLGNTGELFF
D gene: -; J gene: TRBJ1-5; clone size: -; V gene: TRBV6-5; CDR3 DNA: TGTGCCAGCAGTTACCGTCCCTTTAATCAGCCCCAGCATTTT; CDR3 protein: CASSYRPFNQPQHF
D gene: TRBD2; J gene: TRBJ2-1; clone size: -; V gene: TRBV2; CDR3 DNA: TGTGCCAGCAGTGTGGCTAGCGGGGTTGAGCAGTTCTTC; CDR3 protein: CASSVASGVEQFF
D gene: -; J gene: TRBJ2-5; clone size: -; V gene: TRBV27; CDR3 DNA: TGTGCCAGCAGACCCGAACCCCGGGAGACCCAGTACTTC; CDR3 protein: CASRPEPRETQYF
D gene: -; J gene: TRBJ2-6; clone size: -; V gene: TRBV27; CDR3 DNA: TGTGCCAGCAGTTTACTATTCCATAGTCTCCAGAATCCACACTCTGGGGCCAACGTCCTGACTTTC; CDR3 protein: CASSLLFHSLQNPHSGANVLTF
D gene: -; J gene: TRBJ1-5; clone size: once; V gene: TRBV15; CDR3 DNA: TGTGCCACCAGCTCGGTGGGGGGGCTGGGACAGCCCCAGCATTTT; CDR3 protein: CATSSVGGLGQPQHF
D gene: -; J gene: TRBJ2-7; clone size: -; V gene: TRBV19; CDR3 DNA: TGTGCCAGGGACACCAGGGCCCTCTACGAGCAGTACTTC; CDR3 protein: CARDTRALYEQYF
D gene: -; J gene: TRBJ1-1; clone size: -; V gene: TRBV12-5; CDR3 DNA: TGTGCTAGTGGCGAAGGGCCTGGGGGTGGCACTGAAGCTTTCTTT; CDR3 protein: CASGEGPGGGTEAFF
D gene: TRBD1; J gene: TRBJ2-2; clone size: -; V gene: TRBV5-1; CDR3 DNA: TGCGCCAGCAGCTTGTTGACCGGGACAGGGCACGGGGAGCTGTTTTTT; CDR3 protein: CASSLLTGTGHGELFF
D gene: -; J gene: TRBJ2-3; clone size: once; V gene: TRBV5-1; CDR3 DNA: TGCGCCAGCAGGAGGGGTACAGATACGCAGTATTTT; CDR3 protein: CASRRGTDTQYF
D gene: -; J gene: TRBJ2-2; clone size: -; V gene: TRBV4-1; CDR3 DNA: TGCGCCAGCAGCCAAGACAAAGATGCCGGGGTGAACACCGGGGAGCTGTTTTTT; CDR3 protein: CASSQDKDAGVNTGELFF
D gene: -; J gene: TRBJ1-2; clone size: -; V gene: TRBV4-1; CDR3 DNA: TGCGCCAGCAGCCAAGTGACGACTTCCTATGGCTACACCTTC; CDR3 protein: CASSQVTTSYGYTF
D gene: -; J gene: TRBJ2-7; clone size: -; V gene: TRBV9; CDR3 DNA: TGTGCCAGCAGTGTGGCCGACAAAAGCTACGAGCAGTACTTC; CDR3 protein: CASSVADKSYEQYF
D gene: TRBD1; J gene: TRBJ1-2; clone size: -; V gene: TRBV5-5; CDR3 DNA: TGTGCCAGCAGCCCCCTCGGGACAGCGGGGACGGCGCGCTATGGCTACACCTTC; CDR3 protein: CASSPLGTAGTARYGYTF
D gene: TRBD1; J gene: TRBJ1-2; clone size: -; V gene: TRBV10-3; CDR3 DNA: TGTGCCATTCCCAGGGGGGACTATGGCTACACCTTC; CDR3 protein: CAIPRGDYGYTF
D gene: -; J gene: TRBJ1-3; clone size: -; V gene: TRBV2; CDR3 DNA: TGTGCCAGCAGTGAGCGACAGTTTGGAAACACCATATATTTT; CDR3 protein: CASSERQFGNTIYF
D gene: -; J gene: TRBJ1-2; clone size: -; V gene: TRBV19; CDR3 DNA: TGTGCCAGTACTATCACATTTGGGGACTATGGCTACACCTTC; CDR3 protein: CASTITFGDYGYTF
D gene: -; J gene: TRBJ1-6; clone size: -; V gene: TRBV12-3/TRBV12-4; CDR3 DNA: TGTGCCAGCAGGCGGGGGTATAATTCACCCCTCCACTTT; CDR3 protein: CASRRGYNSPLHF
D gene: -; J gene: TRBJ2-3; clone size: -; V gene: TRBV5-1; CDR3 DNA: TGCGCCAGCAGCCGTTTGGGGGGCACAGATACGCAGTATTTT; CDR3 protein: CASSRLGGTDTQYF
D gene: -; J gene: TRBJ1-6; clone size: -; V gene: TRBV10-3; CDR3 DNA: TGTGCCATCAGTGTTGAGGATGGGGATTCACCCCTCCACTTT; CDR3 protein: CAISVEDGDSPLHF
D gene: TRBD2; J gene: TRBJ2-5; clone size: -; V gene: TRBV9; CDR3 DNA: TGTGCCAGCAGCGTAGACGGCGGGGGGCCGGGAGAGACCCAGTACTTC; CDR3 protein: CASSVDGGGPGETQYF
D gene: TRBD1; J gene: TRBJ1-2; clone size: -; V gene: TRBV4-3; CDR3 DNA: TGCGCCAGCTCTAAATCCGGGACAGAGCCGATCTATGGCTACACCTTC; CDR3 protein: CASSKSGTEPIYGYTF
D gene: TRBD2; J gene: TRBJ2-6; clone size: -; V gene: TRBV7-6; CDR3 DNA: TGTGCCAGCTCCCTAAGCGGGGAATCTGGGGCCAACGTCCTGACTTTC; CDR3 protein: CASSLSGESGANVLTF
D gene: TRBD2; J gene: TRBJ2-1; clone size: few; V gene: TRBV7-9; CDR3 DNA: TGTGCCAGCAGCTTATGGCGGGGGGTAGTCGTTAATGAGCAGTTCTTC; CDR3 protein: CASSLWRGVVVNEQFF
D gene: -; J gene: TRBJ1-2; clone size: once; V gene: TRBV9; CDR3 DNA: TGTGCCAGCAGCGTAGGAGGACAGTCGTCCGGCTACACCTTC; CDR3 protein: CASSVGGQSSGYTF
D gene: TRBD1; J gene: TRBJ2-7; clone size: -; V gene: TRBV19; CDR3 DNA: TGTGCCAGTAGTACCCAACAGGGGCTCTCCTACGAGCAGTACTTC; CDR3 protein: CASSTQQGLSYEQYF
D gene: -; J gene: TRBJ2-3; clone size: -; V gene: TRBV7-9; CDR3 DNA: TGTGCCAGCAGCTGGGGGGGCAGAGATACGCAGTATTTT; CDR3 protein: CASSWGGRDTQYF
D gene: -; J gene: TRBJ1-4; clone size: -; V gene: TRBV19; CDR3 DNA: TGTGCCAGTAGTATAGGGTCAAGGCCCTTGGGCGAAAAACTGTTTTTT; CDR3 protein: CASSIGSRPLGEKLFF
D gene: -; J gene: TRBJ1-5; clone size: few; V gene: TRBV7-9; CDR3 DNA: TGTGCCAGCAGCTTAGCGGGCGGTAGTCAACCGTATCAGCCCCAGCATTTT; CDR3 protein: CASSLAGGSQPYQPQHF
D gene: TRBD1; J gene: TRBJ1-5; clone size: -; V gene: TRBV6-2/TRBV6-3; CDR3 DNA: TGTGCCAGCAGTACGCGACAGGGGGCGCGGCAGCCCCAGCATTTT; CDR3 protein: CASSTRQGARQPQHF
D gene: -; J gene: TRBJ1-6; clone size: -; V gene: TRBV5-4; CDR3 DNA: TGTGCCAGCAGCTTGGACACCAATAATAATTCACCCCTCCACTTT; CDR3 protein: CASSLDTNNNSPLHF
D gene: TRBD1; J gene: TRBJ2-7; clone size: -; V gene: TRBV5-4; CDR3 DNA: TGTGCCAGCAGCTTGGGCCAGGGGGCTTACGAGCAGTACTTC; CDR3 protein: CASSLGQGAYEQYF
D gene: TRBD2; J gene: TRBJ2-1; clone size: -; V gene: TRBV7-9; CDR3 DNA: TGTGCCAGCAGCTTAGTGTTGGGGACTAGCGGGGGATCCGAGAATGAGCAGTTCTTC; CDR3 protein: CASSLVLGTSGGSENEQFF
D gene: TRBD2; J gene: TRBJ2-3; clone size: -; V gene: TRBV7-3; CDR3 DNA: TGTGCCAGCAGCACGCAGCGGGGCCCACGCCGGAACACAGATACGCAGTATTTT; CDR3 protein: CASSTQRGPRRNTDTQYF
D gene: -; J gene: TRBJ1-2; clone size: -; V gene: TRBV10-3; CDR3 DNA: TGTGCCATCAGTGCCCGGGACGGTACTAACTATGGCTACACCTTC; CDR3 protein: CAISARDGTNYGYTF
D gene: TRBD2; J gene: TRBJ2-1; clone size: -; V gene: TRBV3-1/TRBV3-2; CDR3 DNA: TGTGCCAGCAGCCAGGGACTAGGCCCATACAATGAGCAGTTCTTC; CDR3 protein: CASSQGLGPYNEQFF
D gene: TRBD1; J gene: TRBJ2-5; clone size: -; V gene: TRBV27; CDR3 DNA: TGTGCCAGCAGTATCCGTCCGGACAGGCTCCAAGAGACCCAGTACTTC; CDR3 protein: CASSIRPDRLQETQYF
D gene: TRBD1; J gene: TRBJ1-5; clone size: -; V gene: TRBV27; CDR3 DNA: TGTGCCAGCAGTTTATACTCCGGGACAGGGGGCAGTCAGCCCCAGCATTTT; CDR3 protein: CASSLYSGTGGSQPQHF
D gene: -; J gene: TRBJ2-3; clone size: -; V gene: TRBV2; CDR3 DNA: TGTGCCAGCAGTGAGCGCCAGTTCAGAGATACGCAGTATTTT; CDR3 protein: CASSERQFRDTQYF